This TCR beta chain appears in the sequencing data of a study of blood T cell repertoires in COVID-19. On the study more broadly: Whether acute or convalescent, the COVID-19 samples came from the United States, Italy and Spain.

In the authors' methods: For nucleated cells, counts were estimated from reference gene primer amplification. Here immunoSEQ multiplex PCR was the method, and the copy in TCRdb shows in-frame clones only, minus some. That table is the source of V, J and clone size, and D and trimming were worked out from the DNA. The sample contains approximately 200,000 clones, 65% to 80% of which appear only once. CDR3 length: 15 amino acids. Germline CDR1 SGHRS, CDR2 YFSETQ. After removal of 0 bases from V and 6 bases from J, the junction contained 5 bases not matched to a gene. This chain uses TRBV5-1 with TRBJ2-1; TRBD2 matches at 8 bases. The material sequenced was peripheral blood. This TCR was recovered from a woman aged 45-65 years with acute or convalescent COVID-19. The CDR3 coding sequence is TGCGCCAGCAGCTTGGCGGTAGCGGGGTTCAATGAGCAGTTCTTC. It yields the protein CASSLAVAGFNEQFF.